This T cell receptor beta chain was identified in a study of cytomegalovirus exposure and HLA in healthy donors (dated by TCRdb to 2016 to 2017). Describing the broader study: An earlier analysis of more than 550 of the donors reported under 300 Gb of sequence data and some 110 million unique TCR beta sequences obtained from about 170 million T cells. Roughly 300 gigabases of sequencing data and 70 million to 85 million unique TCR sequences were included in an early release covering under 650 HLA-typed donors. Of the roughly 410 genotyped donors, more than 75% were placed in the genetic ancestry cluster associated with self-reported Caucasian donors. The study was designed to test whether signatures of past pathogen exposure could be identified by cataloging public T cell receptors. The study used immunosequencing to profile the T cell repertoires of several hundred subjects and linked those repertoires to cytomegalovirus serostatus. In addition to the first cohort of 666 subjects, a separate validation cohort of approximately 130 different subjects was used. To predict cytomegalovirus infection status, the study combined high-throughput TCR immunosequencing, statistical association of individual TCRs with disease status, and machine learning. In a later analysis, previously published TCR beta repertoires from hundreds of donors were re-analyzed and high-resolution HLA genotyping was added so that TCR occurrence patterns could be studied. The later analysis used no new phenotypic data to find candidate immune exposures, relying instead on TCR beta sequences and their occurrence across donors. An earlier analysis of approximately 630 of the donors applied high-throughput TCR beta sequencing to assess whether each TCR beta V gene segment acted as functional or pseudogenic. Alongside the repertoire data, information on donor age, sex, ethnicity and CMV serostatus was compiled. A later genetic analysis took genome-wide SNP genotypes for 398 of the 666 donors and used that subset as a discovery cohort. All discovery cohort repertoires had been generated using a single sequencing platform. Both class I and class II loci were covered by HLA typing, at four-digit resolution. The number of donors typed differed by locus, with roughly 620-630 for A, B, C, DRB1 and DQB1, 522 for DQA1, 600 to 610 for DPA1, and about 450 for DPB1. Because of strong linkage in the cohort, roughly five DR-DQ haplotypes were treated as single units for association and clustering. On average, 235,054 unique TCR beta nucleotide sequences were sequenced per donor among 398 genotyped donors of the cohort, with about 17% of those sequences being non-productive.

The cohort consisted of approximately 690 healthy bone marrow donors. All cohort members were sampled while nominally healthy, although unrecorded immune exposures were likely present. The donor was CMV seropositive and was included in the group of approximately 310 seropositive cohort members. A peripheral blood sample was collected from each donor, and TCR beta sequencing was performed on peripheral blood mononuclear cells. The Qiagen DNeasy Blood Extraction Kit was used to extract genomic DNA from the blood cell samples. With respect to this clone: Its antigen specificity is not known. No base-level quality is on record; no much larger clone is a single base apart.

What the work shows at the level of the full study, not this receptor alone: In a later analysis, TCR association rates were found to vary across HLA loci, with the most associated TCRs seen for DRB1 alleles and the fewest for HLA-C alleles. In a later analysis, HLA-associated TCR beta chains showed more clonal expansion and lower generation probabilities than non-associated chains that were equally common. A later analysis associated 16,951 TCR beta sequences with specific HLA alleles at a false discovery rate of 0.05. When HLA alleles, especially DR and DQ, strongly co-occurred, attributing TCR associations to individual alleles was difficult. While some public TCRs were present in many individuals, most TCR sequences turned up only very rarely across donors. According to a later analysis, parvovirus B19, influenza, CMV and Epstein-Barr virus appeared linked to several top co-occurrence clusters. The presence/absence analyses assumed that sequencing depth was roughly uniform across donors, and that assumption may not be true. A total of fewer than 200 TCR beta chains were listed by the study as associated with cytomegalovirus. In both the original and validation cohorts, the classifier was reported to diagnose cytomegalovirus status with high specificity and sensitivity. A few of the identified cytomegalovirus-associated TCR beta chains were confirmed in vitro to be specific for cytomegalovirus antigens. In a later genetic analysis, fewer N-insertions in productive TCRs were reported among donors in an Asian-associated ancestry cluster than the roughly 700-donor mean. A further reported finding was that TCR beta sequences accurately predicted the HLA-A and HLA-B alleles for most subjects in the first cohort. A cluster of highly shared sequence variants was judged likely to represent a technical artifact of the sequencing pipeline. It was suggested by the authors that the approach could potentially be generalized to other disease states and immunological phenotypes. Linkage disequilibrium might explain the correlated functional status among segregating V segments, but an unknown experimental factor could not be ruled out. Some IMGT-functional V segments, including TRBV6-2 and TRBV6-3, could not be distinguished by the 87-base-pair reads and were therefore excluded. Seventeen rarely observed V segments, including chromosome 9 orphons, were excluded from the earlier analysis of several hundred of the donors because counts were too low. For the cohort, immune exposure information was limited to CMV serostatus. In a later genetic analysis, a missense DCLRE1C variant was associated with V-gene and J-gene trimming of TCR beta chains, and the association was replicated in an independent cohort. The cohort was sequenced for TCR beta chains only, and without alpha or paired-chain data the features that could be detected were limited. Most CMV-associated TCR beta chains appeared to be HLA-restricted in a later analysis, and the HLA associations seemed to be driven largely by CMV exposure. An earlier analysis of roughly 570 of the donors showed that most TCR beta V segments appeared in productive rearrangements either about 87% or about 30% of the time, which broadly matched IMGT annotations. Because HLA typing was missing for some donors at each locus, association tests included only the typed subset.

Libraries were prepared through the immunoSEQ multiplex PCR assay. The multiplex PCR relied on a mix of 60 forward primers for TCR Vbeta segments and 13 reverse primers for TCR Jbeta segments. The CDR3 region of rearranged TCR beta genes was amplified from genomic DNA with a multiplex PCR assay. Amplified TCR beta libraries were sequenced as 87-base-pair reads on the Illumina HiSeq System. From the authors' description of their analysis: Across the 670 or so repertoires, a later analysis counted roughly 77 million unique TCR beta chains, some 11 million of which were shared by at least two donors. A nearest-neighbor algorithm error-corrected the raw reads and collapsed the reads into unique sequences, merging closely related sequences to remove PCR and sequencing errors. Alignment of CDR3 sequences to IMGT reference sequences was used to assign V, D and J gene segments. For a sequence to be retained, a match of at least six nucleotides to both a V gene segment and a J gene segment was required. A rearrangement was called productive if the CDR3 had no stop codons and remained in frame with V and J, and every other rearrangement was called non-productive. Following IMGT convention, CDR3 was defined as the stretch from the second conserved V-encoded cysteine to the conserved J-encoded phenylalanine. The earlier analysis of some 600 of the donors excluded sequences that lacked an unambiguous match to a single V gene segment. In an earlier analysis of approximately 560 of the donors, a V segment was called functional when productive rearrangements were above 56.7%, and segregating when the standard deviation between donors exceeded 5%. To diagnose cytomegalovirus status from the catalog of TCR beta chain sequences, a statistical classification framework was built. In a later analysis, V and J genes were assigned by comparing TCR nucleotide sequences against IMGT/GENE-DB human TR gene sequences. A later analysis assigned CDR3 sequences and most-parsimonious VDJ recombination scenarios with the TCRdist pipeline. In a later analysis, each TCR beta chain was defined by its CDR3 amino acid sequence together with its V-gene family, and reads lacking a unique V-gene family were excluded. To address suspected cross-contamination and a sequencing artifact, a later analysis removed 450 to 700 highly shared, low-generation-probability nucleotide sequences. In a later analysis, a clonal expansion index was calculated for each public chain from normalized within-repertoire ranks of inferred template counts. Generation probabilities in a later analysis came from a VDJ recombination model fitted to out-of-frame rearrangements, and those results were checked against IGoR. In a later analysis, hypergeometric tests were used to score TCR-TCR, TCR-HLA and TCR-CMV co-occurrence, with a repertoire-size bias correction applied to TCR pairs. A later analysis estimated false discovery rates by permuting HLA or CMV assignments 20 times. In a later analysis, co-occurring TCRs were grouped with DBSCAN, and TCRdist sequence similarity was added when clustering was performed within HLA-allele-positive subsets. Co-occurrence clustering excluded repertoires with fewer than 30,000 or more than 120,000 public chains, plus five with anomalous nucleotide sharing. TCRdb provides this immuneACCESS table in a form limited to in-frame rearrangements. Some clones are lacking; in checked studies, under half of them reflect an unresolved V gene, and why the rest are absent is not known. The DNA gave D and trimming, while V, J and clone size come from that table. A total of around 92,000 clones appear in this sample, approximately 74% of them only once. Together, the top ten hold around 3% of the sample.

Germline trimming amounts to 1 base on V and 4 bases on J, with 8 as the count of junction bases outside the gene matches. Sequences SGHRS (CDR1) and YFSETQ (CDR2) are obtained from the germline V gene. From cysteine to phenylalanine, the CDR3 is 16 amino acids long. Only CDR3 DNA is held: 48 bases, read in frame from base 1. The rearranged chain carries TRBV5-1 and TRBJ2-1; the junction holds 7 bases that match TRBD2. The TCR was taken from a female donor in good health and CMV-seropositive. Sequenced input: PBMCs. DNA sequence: TGCGCCAGCAGCTTGATACCCAGCGGGGCTTACAATGAGCAGTTCTTC. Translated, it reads CASSLIPSGAYNEQFF.